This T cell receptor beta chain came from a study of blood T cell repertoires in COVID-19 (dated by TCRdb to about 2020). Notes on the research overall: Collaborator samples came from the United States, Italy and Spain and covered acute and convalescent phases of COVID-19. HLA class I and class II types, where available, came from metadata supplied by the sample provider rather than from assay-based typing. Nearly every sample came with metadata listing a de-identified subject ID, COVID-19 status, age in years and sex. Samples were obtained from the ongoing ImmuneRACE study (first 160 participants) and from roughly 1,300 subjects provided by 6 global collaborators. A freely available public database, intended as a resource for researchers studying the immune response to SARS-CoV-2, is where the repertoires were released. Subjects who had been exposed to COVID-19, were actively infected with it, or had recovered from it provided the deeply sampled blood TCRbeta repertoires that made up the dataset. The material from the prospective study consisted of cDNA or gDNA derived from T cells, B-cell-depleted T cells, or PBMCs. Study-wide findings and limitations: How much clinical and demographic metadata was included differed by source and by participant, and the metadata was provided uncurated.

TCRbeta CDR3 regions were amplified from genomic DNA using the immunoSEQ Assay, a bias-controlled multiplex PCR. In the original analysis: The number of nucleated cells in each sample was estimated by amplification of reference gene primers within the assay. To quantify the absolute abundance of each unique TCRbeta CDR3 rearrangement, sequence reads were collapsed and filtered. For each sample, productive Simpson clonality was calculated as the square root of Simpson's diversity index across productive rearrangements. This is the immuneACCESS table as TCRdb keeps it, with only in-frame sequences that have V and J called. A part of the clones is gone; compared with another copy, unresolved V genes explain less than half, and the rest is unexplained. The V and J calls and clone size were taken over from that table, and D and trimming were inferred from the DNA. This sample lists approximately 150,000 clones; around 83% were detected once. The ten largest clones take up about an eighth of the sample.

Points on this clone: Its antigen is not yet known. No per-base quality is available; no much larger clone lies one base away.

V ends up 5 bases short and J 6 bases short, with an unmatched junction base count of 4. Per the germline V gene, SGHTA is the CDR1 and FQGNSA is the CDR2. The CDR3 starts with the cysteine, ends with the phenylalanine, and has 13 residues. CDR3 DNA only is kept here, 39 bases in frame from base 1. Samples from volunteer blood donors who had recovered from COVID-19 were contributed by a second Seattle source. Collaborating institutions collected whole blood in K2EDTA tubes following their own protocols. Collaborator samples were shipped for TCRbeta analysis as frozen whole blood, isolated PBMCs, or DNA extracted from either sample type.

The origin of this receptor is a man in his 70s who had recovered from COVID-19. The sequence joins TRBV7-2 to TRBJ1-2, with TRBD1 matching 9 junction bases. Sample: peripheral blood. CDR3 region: CASSGTGINGYTF. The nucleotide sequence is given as TGTGCCAGCAGCGGGACAGGGATTAATGGCTACACCTTC.